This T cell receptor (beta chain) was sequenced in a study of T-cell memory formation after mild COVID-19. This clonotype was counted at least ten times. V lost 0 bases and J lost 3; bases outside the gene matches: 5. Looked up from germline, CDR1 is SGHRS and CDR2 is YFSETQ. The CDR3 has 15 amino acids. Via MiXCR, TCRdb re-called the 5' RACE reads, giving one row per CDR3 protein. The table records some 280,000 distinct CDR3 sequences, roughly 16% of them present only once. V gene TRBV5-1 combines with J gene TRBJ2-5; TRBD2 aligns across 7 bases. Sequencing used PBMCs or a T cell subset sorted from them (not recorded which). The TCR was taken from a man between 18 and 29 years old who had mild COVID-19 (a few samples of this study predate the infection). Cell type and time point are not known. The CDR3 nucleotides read TGCGCCAGCAGCTTGGAGGGTCTAGCGGAAGAGACCCAGTACTTC. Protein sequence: CASSLEGLAEETQYF.